This TCR beta chain originates from a study of CD8+CD57+ T cells in acquired aplastic anemia. Study details: As sequenced from healthy donors, CD4+ cells averaged roughly 10 million reads. Findings and limits, study-wide: Almost 30 shared CD8+ CDR3s appeared highly expressed within patients' immunodominant clones.

This clonotype was detected only once. The antigen is undetermined. A much larger clone differs by one base, so this may be a read error. Both TCR beta VDJ combination and CDR3 sequence profiling were carried out. Genomic DNA was the template for this profiling. TCRdb itself ran the reads through MiXCR, one entry per CDR3 protein. Of some 200,000 distinct CDR3 sequences detected, over 60% appear once; the ten largest clones hold approximately 30%. This CDR3 comprises 16 residues. The germline gives CDR1 SGHAT, CDR2 FQNNGV. The chain recombines TRBV11-2 with TRBJ2-1, with TRBD2 matching 7 bases. The sample taken for sequencing was sorted CD4+, CD8+, or CD8+CD57+ T cells (not recorded which) from PBMCs. This receptor was identified in a human donor in good health. CDR3: CASSLVGRPPYNERFF. The CDR3 DNA follows: TGTGCCAGCAGCTTAGTCGGGAGGCCACCCTACAATGAGCGGTTCTTC.